The present entry profiles one TCR beta chain with its context. Its recognized antigen is unknown. Base qualities are not recorded, but no much larger clone differs from it by a single base. This specimen comes from a study of shared clonotypes between healthy human individuals (dated by TCRdb to 2020 to 2021). Context from the whole study: The cohort included three men and two women between 18 and 49 years of age. For each donor, CD4 naive and CD4 memory were each run on three plates, CD8 naive on two plates, and CD8 memory on one plate. To estimate repertoire size and how much clonotype sharing occurs between individuals, the study deeply sequenced the blood TCR repertoires of roughly 5 healthy adults. To increase sequencing depth and limit assay-specific biases, different laboratories used diverse techniques to prepare libraries and sequence TCR repertoires. Leukapheresis yielded between about 0.94 and 10 billion PBMCs per donor.

Using the deep immunoSEQ assay, TCR CDR3 regions were amplified from genomic DNA by multiplex PCR. Extracted genomic DNA from each cell subset was spread evenly across all wells of several immunoSEQ 96-well plates, with each plate serving as a replicate. For sorted subsets, each replicate PCR was loaded with about 200 ng genomic DNA, equivalent to some 31,000 T cell genomes. The purified libraries were quantified using a Qubit 3.0 fluorometer, sized with a Bioanalyzer 2100, and then quantified again using the KAPA Library Quantification kit. Every immunoSEQ 96-well plate was sequenced on a separate single-read 150-cycle Illumina NextSeq 550 flow cell. The study's own analysis went as follows. Because the immunoSEQ output included only junctional sequences and no quality scores, the filtering could not be the same as the filtering used for full-length reads. To assign V/J genes and CDR3, sequences were annotated against IMGT germline references using PyIR, a Python wrapper for IgBLAST v1.9. Any read was removed if the V/J assignment was weak (E-value above 1e-6), the CDR3 was missing, or the read contained stop codons, out-of-frame junctions, or ambiguous translated residues. V3J clonotypes were defined by identical inferred V gene, J gene, and CDR3 amino acid sequence. Percentage overlap between repertoires was computed as shared unique clonotypes divided by the size of the smaller repertoire. RTK rarefaction, the Chao1 estimator, and Recon v2.1 estimates of unobserved clonotypes were used to assess repertoire richness. Generation probabilities for all TCRbeta clonotypes obtained by the gDNA method from a handful of donors were computed using OLGA. The clones in this table, taken by TCRdb from immuneACCESS, are in-frame only. Not every clone is retained; where verified, under half of the shortfall comes from an unresolved V gene, and the cause of the rest is unknown. The D gene and trimming were derived from the DNA, and the V and J assignments and clone size from that table. Within this sample are about 600,000 clones, with almost 97% of them counted one time only. Approximately 0.057% of the sample lies in the top ten.

Donors were healthy HIV-negative adults with no recently reported acute infections or vaccinations. All donors were Caucasian adults living in Nashville, Tennessee, USA. CD4+ T cells were enriched by magnetic negative selection, after which naive cells were positively selected on CD45RA and the negative fraction was taken as the memory subset. Blood was obtained by leukapheresis, after which PBMCs were separated by Ficoll-Histopaque density gradient centrifugation and cryopreserved in liquid nitrogen vapor phase. Purity and quantity of every magnetically sorted T cell population were checked by analytical flow cytometry. Each sorted fraction had its genomic DNA isolated and then quantified by UV absorbance on a Nanodrop 2000c. Overall study outcomes, separate from this receptor: Sampling was limited to blood, and TCR repertoires in tissue likely differ from TCR repertoires in blood. When a few donors were compared, the shared fraction of clonotypes was roughly 4.8% for naive CD4, about 4% for naive CD8, 2.3% for memory CD4, and 0.35% to 0.4% for memory CD8. Pairwise subsampling indicated that sequencing depth was expected to affect the degree of clonotype sharing among donors. Compared with non-shared clonotypes, the clonotypes found in all four sorted-subset donors had higher generation probabilities. Naive subsets generally had larger estimated clonotype richness than memory subsets. Even with the large sequencing depth, rarefaction of the sorted-subset datasets indicated that sequencing was incomplete. Because the study included only a small number of donors, the genetic and exposure-history diversity represented was limited.

The CDR3 has 13 amino acids, counting the end cysteine and phenylalanine. Only CDR3 DNA remains: 39 bases, in frame from the first base. V is shortened by 0 bases, J by 4 bases, and the region joining them spans 6 bases. CDR1 and CDR2, looked up from the germline V gene, are SGHTS and YDEGEE. The chain links TRBV5-8 with TRBJ2-3; the D gene is unclear. The origin of this receptor is a woman in her 30s in good health. Sequencing was carried out using naive CD4+ T cells sorted from blood. Taken with the paper, the label for cell subset or site translates to: CD45RA+ positively selected. The CDR3 protein: CASSLANSDTQYF. The base sequence is TGTGCCAGCAGCTTGGCGAATTCAGATACGCAGTATTTT.